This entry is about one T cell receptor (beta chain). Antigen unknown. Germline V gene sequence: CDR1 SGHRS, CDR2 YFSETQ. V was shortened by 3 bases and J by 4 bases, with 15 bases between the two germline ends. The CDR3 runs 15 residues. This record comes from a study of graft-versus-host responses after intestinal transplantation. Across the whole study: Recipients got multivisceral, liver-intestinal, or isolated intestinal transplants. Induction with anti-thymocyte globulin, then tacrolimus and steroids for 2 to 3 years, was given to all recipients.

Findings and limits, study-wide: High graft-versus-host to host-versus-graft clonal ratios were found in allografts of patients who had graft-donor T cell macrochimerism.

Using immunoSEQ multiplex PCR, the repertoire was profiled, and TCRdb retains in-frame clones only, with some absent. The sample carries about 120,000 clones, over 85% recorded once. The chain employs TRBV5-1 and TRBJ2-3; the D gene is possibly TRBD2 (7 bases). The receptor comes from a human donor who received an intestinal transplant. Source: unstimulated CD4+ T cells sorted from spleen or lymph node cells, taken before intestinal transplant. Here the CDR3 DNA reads TGCGCCAGCAGCTCTGGGAGGGGGAGCCCAGATACGCAGTATTTT. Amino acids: CASSSGRGSPDTQYF.